The clone carrying this T cell receptor (beta chain) was picked up many times. The CDR3 goes on 3 residues after the read ends, and that part is filled in from the germline J gene. Here immunoSEQ multiplex PCR was the method, and the copy in TCRdb shows in-frame clones only, minus some. This sample has tens of thousands of clones, each found more than once. The data were obtained in a study of T cell clonality in common variable immunodeficiency. Germline V gene lookup returns CDR1 KGHSH and CDR2 LQKENI. Deletions cut 2 bases from V and 2 bases from J, with 10 bases between. The CDR3 runs 14 residues.

This sequence was found in a person aged 18 to 75 in good health. Material for sequencing was peripheral blood mononuclear cells. The genes are TRBV18 and TRBJ2-7, with D possibly matching TRBD1 (6 bases). CDR3 DNA, as far as it was read: TGTGCCAGCTCACCATTGGCAGGGGCCTACGAG. Residues: CASSPLAGAYE. The whole CDR3 reads CASSPLAGAYEQYF.